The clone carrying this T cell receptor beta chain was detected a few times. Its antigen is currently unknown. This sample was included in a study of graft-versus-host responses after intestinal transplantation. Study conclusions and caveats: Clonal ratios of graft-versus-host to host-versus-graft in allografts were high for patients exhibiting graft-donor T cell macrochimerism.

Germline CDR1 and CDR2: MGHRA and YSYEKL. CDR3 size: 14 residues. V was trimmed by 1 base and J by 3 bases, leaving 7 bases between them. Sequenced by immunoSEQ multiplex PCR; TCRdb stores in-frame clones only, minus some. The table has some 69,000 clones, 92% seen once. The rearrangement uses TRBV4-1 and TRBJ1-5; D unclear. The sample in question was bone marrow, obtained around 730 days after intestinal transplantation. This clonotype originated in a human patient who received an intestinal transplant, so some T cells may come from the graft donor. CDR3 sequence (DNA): TGCGCCAGCAGCCAAGGGCAGGACAATCAGCCCCAGCATTTT. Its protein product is CASSQGQDNQPQHF.